Each of the 28 T cell receptor beta chains below was sequenced from the same sample in a study of blood T cell repertoires in COVID-19. TCRdb's copy holds only in-frame clones and misses some; the assay was immunoSEQ multiplex PCR. The table lists under 200,000 clones, over 60% of them singletons. Material for sequencing was peripheral blood. The receptor source for this set is a woman aged 80 or over with acute or convalescent COVID-19.

The sample holds a few counts of this clone. This chain joins TRBV21-1 and TRBJ1-1; TRBD1, the table's D call, was not compared with the DNA. TRBV21-1 is a pseudogene locus. This CDR3 contains 15 residues. The CDR3 here is CASSNPGQENTEAFF. The DNA of the CDR3 is TGTGCCAGCAGCAATCCGGGACAGGAGAACACTGAAGCTTTCTTT.

J is TRBJ1-5 and V is TRBV6-2 or TRBV6-3; possibly TRBD1 for D (5 bases). V lost 2 bases to trimming and J lost 2 bases, with 10 bases between them. The CDR3 loop spans 15 amino acids. The germline V gene encodes CDR1 MNHEY and CDR2 SVGEGT. In nucleotides, the CDR3 is TGTGCCAGCAGTTACGGGGGGTATCGCAATCAGCCCCAGCATTTT. This encodes CASSYGGYRNQPQHF.

V and J are TRBV3-1 (or the pseudogene TRBV3-2) and TRBJ1-1; 10 nucleotides line up with TRBD1. This CDR3 comprises 16 residues. Germline CDR1 is LGHDT and CDR2 is YNNKEL (reference sequence). The ends lost 0 bases at V and 11 bases at J; junction bases unmatched: 12. This CDR3 is CASSQDGGTGVGRAFF. The CDR3 DNA is TGTGCCAGCAGCCAAGATGGCGGGACAGGGGTCGGACGGGCTTTCTTT.

The gene calls are TRBV5-1 and TRBJ2-1; tentatively, D is TRBD1 (6 bases). V lost 5 bases to trimming and J lost 9 bases, with 15 bases between them. Germline CDR1 and CDR2: SGHRS and YFSETQ. The CDR3 covers 13 residues. This chain's CDR3 is CASSRYGGSEQFF. The CDR3 coding sequence is TGCGCCAGCAGTCGTTATGGGGGCAGTGAGCAGTTCTTC.

This chain connects TRBV11-2 to TRBJ1-2; maybe TRBD1 (5 bases). From germline, CDR1 is SGHAT and CDR2 FQNNGV. V lost 1 base, J lost 8 bases, and 20 bases lay in between. This CDR3 has 16 residues. CDR3: CASSLGAGGLAWGYTF. CDR3 nucleotide sequence: TGTGCCAGCAGCTTAGGTGCCGGGGGATTGGCGTGGGGCTACACCTTC.

The V gene is TRBV10-3, the J gene TRBJ2-7; TRBD1 agrees at 9 bases. The V segment lost 4 bases and the J segment 4 bases; nucleotides outside the gene matches: 5. Germline lookup yields CDR1 ENHRY and CDR2 SYGVKD. CDR3 size: 14 residues. The CDR3 DNA is TGTGCCATCAGTGCTAGACAGGGGGGGTACGAGCAGTACTTC. This sequence encodes CAISARQGGYEQYF.

There are a few counts of this clone. The chain couples TRBV5-1 to TRBJ2-2, with 8 positions matching TRBD1. V was pared by 6 bases and J by 3 bases, with 13 bases of the junction left unmatched. Germline V lookup: CDR1 SGHRS, CDR2 YFSETQ. CDR3 length: 17 residues. CDR3 sequence reads: CASTLTAGTGHTGELFF. The CDR3 DNA is TGCGCCAGCACCTTAACCGCAGGGACAGGTCACACCGGGGAGCTGTTTTTT.

This chain uses TRBV27 with TRBJ1-5; D gene unclear. CDR1 MNHEY and CDR2 SMNVEV come from the germline V gene (reference sequence). V shed 5 bases and J shed 0 bases, with 8 bases lying between them. This CDR3 is built from 14 residues. The CDR3: CASSPNYSNQPQHF. CDR3 nucleotide sequence: TGTGCCAGCAGTCCTAATTATAGCAATCAGCCCCAGCATTTT.

This clone turned up a few times. In DNA, the CDR3 is TGTGCCAGCAGTGGTGGGGCTAGCGGGAGGGCCTGGTTCTTC. This translates into CASSGGASGRAWFF. The chain combines TRBV3-1 (or the pseudogene TRBV3-2) with TRBJ2-1; 12 positions agree with TRBD2. The germline gives CDR1 LGHDT, CDR2 YNNKEL (reference sequence). V was clipped by 6 bases and J by 15 bases; unmatched bases: 12. CDR3 length: 14 residues.

This chain joins TRBV11-2 and TRBJ2-7, with D possibly TRBD1 on 6 matching bases. The CDR3 extends over 14 amino acids. CDR1 is SGHAT and CDR2 is FQNNGV in the germline V gene. Trimming took 1 base from V and 4 from J, leaving 11 bases between them. CDR3 bases: TGTGCCAGCAGCTTAGTTACAGGGCGGTACGAGCAGTACTTC. Its translation: CASSLVTGRYEQYF.

This sequence joins TRBV9 and TRBJ2-7; D not resolved. Germline assignment: CDR1 SGDLS and CDR2 YYNGEE. Trimming took 0 bases from V and 2 from J, leaving 9 bases between them. The CDR3 spans 14 residues. CDR3 DNA sequence: TGTGCCAGCAGCGTAGGAGAGGTAACCTACGAGCAGTACTTC. It yields the protein CASSVGEVTYEQYF.

The J gene is TRBJ1-5, the V gene TRBV2; 7 nucleotides line up with TRBD1. CDR3 length: 13 residues. V shed 9 bases, J shed 4 bases, and the junction held 6 bases outside the gene matches. Germline CDR1 reads SNHLY; CDR2 reads FYNNEI. CDR3 protein: CASQGQRNQPQHF. DNA for the CDR3: TGTGCCAGTCAGGGACAGCGGAATCAGCCCCAGCATTTT.

As for this clone: This may be a read error, as it is one base from a much larger clone. The rearrangement joins TRBV7-2 to TRBJ1-1, with D possibly matching TRBD1 (5 bases). Germline V lookup: CDR1 SGHTA, CDR2 FQGNSA. The CDR3 is 13 residues long. Deletions cut 5 bases from V and 1 base from J, with 8 bases between. The CDR3 protein is CASSIQENTEAFF. In DNA, the CDR3 is TGTGCCAGCAGCATACAGGAGAACACTGAAGCTTTCTTT.

The V call is TRBV6-5, the J call TRBJ1-1; 9 bases are shared with TRBD1. The V and J ends lost 8 bases and 5 bases, in that order; junction bases with no gene match: 3. Germline CDR1 MNHEY, CDR2 SVGAGI. The CDR3 spans 12 residues. This CDR3 reads CASGQGKTEAFF. The DNA for the CDR3 is TGTGCCAGCGGACAGGGGAAGACTGAAGCTTTCTTT.

V usage is TRBV2 and J usage is TRBJ1-1; D unresolved. CDR1 and CDR2 (germline): SNHLY, FYNNEI. This CDR3 has 11 amino acids. Trimming took 3 bases from V and 8 from J, leaving 7 bases between them. The chain's CDR3 is CASSERREAFF. For the CDR3, the DNA is TGTGCCAGCAGTGAGAGGCGGGAAGCTTTCTTT. The full variable domain, completed using reference TRBV2 and TRBJ1-1, is EPEVTQTPSHQVTQMGQEVILRCVPISNHLYFYWYRQILGQKVEFLVSFYNNEISEKSEIFDDQFSVERPDGSNFTLKIRSTKLEDSAMYFCASSERREAFFGQGTRLTVV.

V and J are TRBV30 and TRBJ1-3, with D unclear. V was shortened by 0 bases and J by 8 bases, with 14 bases between the two germline ends. The CDR3 has 14 amino acids. The germline V gene encodes CDR1 GTSNPN and CDR2 SVGIG (reference sequence). The CDR3 sequence is CAWSVWRHTDTIYF. CDR3 nucleotides: TGTGCCTGGAGTGTATGGCGGCACACGGACACCATATATTTT.

The chain joins TRBV6-2 or TRBV6-3 to TRBJ2-7; 9 nucleotides agree with TRBD1. Germline CDR1 MNHEY, CDR2 SVGEGT. J was trimmed by 5 bases and V by 2 bases; bases with no gene match: 10. The CDR3 runs 16 residues. CDR3 in DNA: TGTGCCAGCAGTTACGATGACGGGACAGGGAATAACGAGCAGTACTTC. Protein product: CASSYDDGTGNNEQYF.

This chain uses TRBV5-1 with TRBJ2-3, with TRBD2 identical over 16 bases. The ends lost 2 bases at V and 5 bases at J; junction bases unmatched: 5. The CDR3 loop spans 17 amino acids. The V gene's germline CDR1 is SGHRS and CDR2 YFSETQ. The CDR3 region has the DNA TGCGCCAGCAGCTTCGGGACTAGCGGGGGGGCGAAAGATACGCAGTATTTT. Amino acid sequence: CASSFGTSGGAKDTQYF.

The chain recombines TRBV12-5 with TRBJ2-1, with 8 bases lining up with TRBD2. V lost 0 bases and J lost 1; bases outside the gene matches: 5. Germline assignment: CDR1 LGHNT and CDR2 FRNRAP. The CDR3 loop spans 17 amino acids. The CDR3 DNA reads TGTGCTAGTGGTTTGGTACGGGAGGGCCTGTCCTACAATGAGCAGTTCTTC. Its protein is CASGLVREGLSYNEQFF.

The rearrangement links TRBV12-3 or TRBV12-4 to TRBJ1-4; D is ambiguous. V lost 3 bases and J lost 2, with 4 bases in between. The CDR3 runs to 13 residues. This CDR3 reads CASSFSTNEKLFF. The CDR3 DNA reads as TGTGCCAGCAGTTTTAGTACTAATGAAAAACTGTTTTTT.

The V and J genes are TRBV7-9 and TRBJ1-4, with 9 positions matching TRBD1. J lost 4 bases, V lost 10 bases, and 7 bases had no gene match. This CDR3 has 14 residues. Germline-derived CDR1 and CDR2 are SEHNR and FQNEAQ (reference sequence). The CDR3 loop is CATIPGQGNEKLFF. Here the CDR3 DNA reads TGTGCCACAATTCCGGGACAGGGTAATGAAAAACTGTTTTTT.

The rearrangement links TRBV18 to TRBJ2-2, with D perhaps TRBD2 (6 bases). CDR3 length: 17 amino acids. The V gene lost 6 bases and the J gene lost 6 bases, with 23 bases spanning the gap. The germline V gene encodes CDR1 KGHSH and CDR2 LQKENI. The CDR3 here is CASSRGGAAQFAGELFF. In DNA form, the CDR3 reads TGTGCCAGCTCCCGCGGCGGGGCAGCCCAGTTCGCCGGGGAGCTGTTTTTT.

The chain joins TRBV27 to TRBJ2-5; weak D call: TRBD1 (6 bases). The CDR3 consists of 13 residues. The germline gives CDR1 MNHEY, CDR2 SMNVEV (reference sequence). Trimming removed 9 bases at V and 4 bases at J, with 15 bases between. This chain's CDR3 is CASKLQGGETQYF. CDR3 nucleotides: TGTGCCAGTAAACTACAGGGTGGAGAGACCCAGTACTTC.

This clone has just a few counts. This chain uses TRBV6-5 with TRBJ2-7; 7 nucleotides match TRBD1. The CDR3 is 15 amino acids. From germline, CDR1 is MNHEY and CDR2 SVGAGI. The trim removed 2 bases at V and 2 bases at J, leaving 6 bases unmatched. The CDR3 sequence is CASSYRDRAPYEQYF. The CDR3 bases are TGTGCCAGCAGTTACAGAGACAGGGCACCCTACGAGCAGTACTTC.

This sequence joins TRBV5-6 and TRBJ1-2; perhaps TRBD1 as D (5 bases). CDR1 SGHDT and CDR2 YYEEEE come from the germline V gene. The germline V and J ends were trimmed by 6 bases and 7 bases, with 16 bases remaining between them. The CDR3 contains 13 residues. The CDR3 DNA follows: TGTGCCAGCACCTCAACCAGGGCCCCTGGCTACACCTTC. It is translated as CASTSTRAPGYTF.

The chain couples TRBV7-6 to TRBJ2-7, with 10 bases fitting TRBD2. CDR1 and CDR2 (germline): SGHVS, FNYEAQ. Losses at the gene ends were 8 bases for V and 4 bases for J; bases not matched to a gene: 20. The CDR3 has 18 residues. As DNA, the CDR3 is TGTGCCAGCTCCAATATCAAGGGACCTAGCGGGAGCGGGTACGAGCAGTACTTC. This encodes CASSNIKGPSGSGYEQYF.

The chain carries TRBV7-2 and TRBJ2-1; 8 bases map to TRBD2. J lost 10 bases, V lost 4 bases, and 15 bases had no gene match. Germline V gene data show CDR1 as SGHTA and CDR2 as FQGNSA. This CDR3 comprises 16 residues. This CDR3 reads CASSSRTSLVGEEQFF. The DNA for the CDR3 is TGTGCCAGCAGCTCCCGGACTAGCTTGGTCGGGGAAGAGCAGTTCTTC.

V is TRBV3-1 (or the pseudogene TRBV3-2) and J is TRBJ1-6, with 8 bases matching TRBD1. Germline V CDR1 and CDR2: LGHDT, YNNKEL (reference sequence). The CDR3 is made up of 15 amino acids. The ends lost 1 base at V and 10 bases at J; junction bases unmatched: 6. The CDR3 here is CASSQGGQGSSPLHF. The CDR3 DNA is TGTGCCAGCAGCCAAGGAGGACAGGGAAGCTCACCCCTCCACTTT.